The 5 T cell receptor beta chains below were found in one sample sequenced in a study of neoadjuvant anti-PD-1 for oral cavity cancer. Assay used: immunoSEQ multiplex PCR; TCRdb lists only in-frame clones, some missing. Found here are around 31,000 clones, 87% of them singletons; the top ten hold roughly 4%. The sequencing here drew on PBMCs, taken before nivolumab (anti-PD-1) treatment. The receptors derive from a person aged 40 to 85 with oral cavity squamous cell carcinoma.

J is TRBJ2-3 and V is TRBV6-4, with TRBD2 as a possible D gene (7 bases). There are 15 residues in the CDR3. Germline V CDR1 and CDR2: MRHNA, SNTAGT. V was shortened by 3 bases and J by 2 bases, with 12 bases between the two germline ends. The chain's CDR3 is CASSEWGGNTDTQYF. The CDR3 nucleotides are TGTGCCAGCAGTGAATGGGGGGGCAACACAGATACGCAGTATTTT.

The rearrangement links TRBV19 to TRBJ1-5; TRBD1 matches 7 bases. Germline CDR1 and CDR2: LNHDA and SQIVND (reference sequence). V gave up 2 bases and J gave up 2 bases; unmatched junction bases: 9. The CDR3 extends over 17 amino acids. CDR3: CASSISGGRGGNQPQHF. DNA for the CDR3: TGTGCCAGTAGTATATCAGGGGGGCGCGGGGGCAATCAGCCCCAGCATTTT.

This chain connects TRBV4-3 to TRBJ1-1; 9 bases are shared with TRBD1. The J segment lost 3 bases and the V segment lost 0 bases, leaving 8 bases of the junction unmatched. The CDR3 is 17 residues long. Germline assignment: CDR1 LGHNA and CDR2 YSLEER. The CDR3: CASSQDSVGQGYTEAFF. CDR3 in DNA: TGCGCCAGCAGCCAAGATAGTGTTGGACAGGGGTACACTGAAGCTTTCTTT.

The chain carries TRBV5-1 and TRBJ1-1; 9 nucleotides line up with TRBD1. The length of the CDR3 is 17 residues. Germline trimming cut 3 bases from V and 3 bases from J; bases unmatched to any gene: 12. The germline gives CDR1 SGHRS, CDR2 YFSETQ. The CDR3 region is CASSSGTGRGSYTEAFF. CDR3 nucleotide sequence: TGCGCCAGCAGCTCGGGGACAGGGAGAGGATCGTACACTGAAGCTTTCTTT.

The chain joins TRBV6-5 to TRBJ1-1; D is uncertain. CDR3 size: 11 residues. In germline, CDR1 is MNHEY, CDR2 SVGAGI. Trimming pared 11 bases from V and 2 bases from J, leaving 9 bases between. The CDR3: CAALGNTEAFF. As DNA, the CDR3 is TGTGCCGCATTAGGTAACACTGAAGCTTTCTTT.